This TCR beta chain originates from a study of Graves' ophthalmopathy and Graves' hyperthyroidism. This clonotype occurred many times. RNA transcripts yielded amplified TCR beta CDR3 regions. HTBI primers were used in a first-round RT-PCR, which preceded a second-round multiplex PCR. TCRdb re-called the multiplex PCR reads with MiXCR, one entry per CDR3 protein. Among some 380,000 distinct CDR3 sequences listed, about 16% were seen once. Germline assignment: CDR1 SGHAT and CDR2 FQDESV (reference sequence). Trimming removed 5 bases from V and 0 bases from J, with 11 bases in between. The CDR3 is made up of 14 amino acids.

Input material: peripheral blood. The chain couples TRBV11-1 to TRBJ2-7; D is possibly TRBD1 or TRBD2 (5 bases each). This TCR came from a woman in her late teens or twenties with stable Graves' hyperthyroidism. The CDR3 bases are TGTGCCAGCAGCGCAGGGAGAAGCTCCTACGAGCAGTACTTC. It translates to CASSAGRSSYEQYF.